Below are 31 T cell receptor beta chains sequenced from a single sample in a study of blood T cell repertoires in COVID-19. Assay: immunoSEQ multiplex PCR; the TCRdb copy retains only in-frame clones and omits some. The profile shows about 250,000 clones, about 90% of them singletons. The sequenced material came from peripheral blood. The receptors here all came from a man between 18 and 29 years old with active or convalescent COVID-19.

The genes are TRBV28 and TRBJ2-2; possible D gene TRBD2, 5 bases. V dropped 3 bases and J dropped 7 bases, with 12 bases sitting between them. Per germline, CDR1 MDHEN and CDR2 SYDVKM. CDR3 length: 14 residues. The CDR3 sequence: CASSLHGIGGELFF. The CDR3 region has the DNA TGTGCCAGCAGTTTGCACGGGATAGGCGGGGAGCTGTTTTTT.

The chain uses TRBV7-2 and TRBJ2-3, with D perhaps matching TRBD2 (5 bases). The CDR3 extends over 16 amino acids. V was trimmed by 5 bases and J by 0 bases, leaving 15 bases between them. Germline V CDR1 and CDR2: SGHTA, FQGNSA. The CDR3 sequence: CASSGRGGPSTDTQYF. The CDR3 region has the DNA TGTGCCAGCAGCGGGCGTGGAGGCCCCAGCACAGATACGCAGTATTTT.

This chain joins TRBV7-3 and TRBJ2-3; 14 bases are a match to TRBD2. This CDR3 is 16 amino acids long. The V segment lost 3 bases and the J segment 5 bases; nucleotides outside the gene matches: 4. Germline CDR1 and CDR2: SGHTA and FQGTGA. CDR3 DNA: TGTGCCAGCAGCTTGGGACTAGCGGGAGTCGGAGATACGCAGTATTTT. As protein: CASSLGLAGVGDTQYF.

This chain connects TRBV5-4 to TRBJ1-1; 7 bases fit TRBD1. The V gene's germline CDR1 is SGHNT and CDR2 YYREEE (reference sequence). V lost 5 bases to trimming and J lost 7 bases; unmatched junction nucleotides: 11. The CDR3 loop spans 14 amino acids. The CDR3 region is CASRPTGQSIEAFF. The CDR3 DNA reads TGTGCCAGCAGGCCGACAGGGCAGTCGATTGAAGCTTTCTTT. Full variable domain (outside the CDR3, taken from reference TRBV5-4 and TRBJ1-1): ETGVTQSPTHLIKTRGQQVTLRCSSQSGHNTVSWYQQALGQGPQFIFQYYREEENGRGNFPPRFSGLQFPNYSSELNVNALELDDSALYLCASRPTGQSIEAFFGQGTRLTVV.

V gene TRBV25-1 combines with J gene TRBJ2-7; TRBD2 agrees at 9 bases. Germline assignment: CDR1 MGHDK and CDR2 SYGVNS. The CDR3 is 14 residues long. With 5 bases clipped from V and 5 bases from J, the junction kept 7 bases outside the gene matches. CDR3 coding DNA: TGTGCCAGCAGTAATAGCGGGAGAGGGGACGAGCAGTACTTC. As protein: CASSNSGRGDEQYF.

The chain combines TRBV4-3 with TRBJ2-3, with 9 bases matching TRBD2. CDR1 is LGHNA and CDR2 is YSLEER in the germline V gene. The ends lost 0 bases at V and 3 bases at J; junction bases unmatched: 4. This CDR3 comprises 16 residues. The CDR3 DNA reads TGCGCCAGCAGCCAAGAGAGTAGCGGGGGAACAGATACGCAGTATTTT. Protein sequence: CASSQESSGGTDTQYF.

CDR3 nucleotide sequence: TGTGCCAGTAGTATCAAGACTCGACTAGCGGGAACAGATACGCAGTATTTT. Amino acids: CASSIKTRLAGTDTQYF. The rearrangement links TRBV19 to TRBJ2-3; 11 bases are shared with TRBD2. The CDR3 totals 17 residues. The germline CDR1 and CDR2 sequences are LNHDA and SQIVND (reference sequence). With 3 bases clipped from V and 3 bases from J, the junction kept 8 bases outside the gene matches.

CDR3 amino acids: CASSRDLPGTQYF. As DNA, the CDR3 is TGTGCCAGCAGCCGGGACTTGCCGGGGACCCAGTACTTC. This chain joins TRBV5-4 and TRBJ2-5, with D possibly TRBD2 on 6 matching bases. CDR3 length equals 13 residues. CDR1 is SGHNT and CDR2 is YYREEE in the germline V gene (reference sequence). Trimming took 4 bases from V and 7 from J, leaving 14 bases between them.

This chain uses TRBV30 with TRBJ1-2; D perhaps matches TRBD1 (5 bases). The CDR3 sequence is 14 residues long. CDR1 GTSNPN and CDR2 SVGIG come from the germline V gene (reference sequence). V was cut by 3 bases and J by 8 bases, with 19 bases left in between. This CDR3 reads CAWRPRGDWNGYTF. The DNA of the CDR3 is TGTGCCTGGAGGCCAAGAGGGGACTGGAACGGCTACACCTTC. Supplemented by reference TRBV30 and TRBJ1-2, the full variable domain reads SQTIHQWPATLVQPVGSPLSLECTVEGTSNPNLYWYRQAAGRGLQLLFYSVGIGQISSEVPQNLSASRPQDRQFILSSKKLLLSDSGFYLCAWRPRGDWNGYTFGSGTRLTVV.

The chain is built from TRBV7-2 and TRBJ2-1, with D perhaps TRBD1 (6 bases). Trimming took 3 bases from V and 7 from J, leaving 10 bases between them. CDR3 length: 13 amino acids. CDR1 and CDR2 from the germline V gene are SGHTA and FQGNSA. The CDR3 bases are TGTGCCAGCAGCTTCGGGACACGAAATGAGCAGTTCTTC. Translating gives CASSFGTRNEQFF.

V and J are TRBV5-1 and TRBJ2-7; the match to TRBD2 covers 7 bases. Trimming at V came to 4 bases and at J to 3 bases, leaving 10 bases not matched to a gene. Germline CDR1 and CDR2: SGHRS and YFSETQ. The CDR3 is made up of 15 amino acids. The CDR3 sequence: CASSEGLVVSYEQYF. The DNA for the CDR3 is TGCGCCAGCAGCGAAGGACTAGTAGTTAGCTACGAGCAGTACTTC.

The rearrangement joins TRBV19 to TRBJ1-2; D is unclear. Germline V CDR1 and CDR2: LNHDA, SQIVND (reference sequence). The CDR3 sequence is 15 residues long. V shed 7 bases and J shed 0 bases, with 15 bases lying between them. This CDR3 is CASMGAPPANYGYTF. Written as DNA, the CDR3 is TGTGCCAGTATGGGAGCACCCCCTGCTAACTATGGCTACACCTTC.

The J gene is TRBJ1-3, the V gene TRBV5-6, with TRBD1 as a possible D gene (5 bases). CDR1 and CDR2 (germline): SGHDT, YYEEEE. The CDR3 runs 15 residues. The V end lost 4 bases, the J end lost 0 bases, and 11 bases lay between the germline ends. The CDR3 sequence: CASSGGLSSGNTIYF. Here the CDR3 DNA reads TGTGCCAGCAGCGGGGGACTGAGCTCTGGAAACACCATATATTTT.

The chain couples TRBV11-2 to TRBJ2-1; 13 positions match TRBD2. This CDR3 is built from 17 residues. Germline-derived CDR1 and CDR2 are SGHAT and FQNNGV. Trimming took 0 bases from V and 10 from J; bases not matched to a gene: 9. In nucleotides, the CDR3 is TGTGCCAGCAGCTTAGAACTAGCGGGAGGGCCTTCAGGGGAGCAGTTCTTC. This codes for CASSLELAGGPSGEQFF.

The CDR3 sequence: CAWSPSGDTEAFF. In nucleotides, the CDR3 is TGTGCCTGGAGTCCATCTGGAGACACTGAAGCTTTCTTT. This chain connects TRBV30 to TRBJ1-1; D gene unclear. Deletions cut 2 bases from V and 3 bases from J, with 10 bases between. There are 13 residues in the CDR3. CDR1 and CDR2 from the germline V gene are GTSNPN and SVGIG (reference sequence).

This chain links TRBV12-3 or TRBV12-4 with TRBJ1-5, with a possible D match to TRBD1 (6 bases). The CDR3 is 13 residues long. V lost 7 bases, J lost 7 bases, and 14 bases lay in between. DNA of the CDR3: TGTGCCAGCACCAAATACAGGGAACAGCCCCAGCATTTT. This codes for CASTKYREQPQHF.

V usage is TRBV7-3 and J usage is TRBJ1-1; D unresolved. The CDR3 runs 12 residues. V lost 8 bases to trimming and J lost 1 base, with 8 bases between them. Germline CDR1 and CDR2: SGHTA and FQGTGA. This chain's CDR3 is CASVGENTEAFF. The CDR3 DNA sequence: TGTGCCAGCGTGGGCGAGAACACTGAAGCTTTCTTT.

The CDR3 bases are TGTGCCAGTAGTGTTGGCGGGAGAGGCACAGATACGCAGTATTTT. Translated: CASSVGGRGTDTQYF. The chain combines TRBV19 with TRBJ2-3, with TRBD2 matching 7 bases. This CDR3 is 15 amino acids long. Germline CDR1 is LNHDA and CDR2 is SQIVND (reference sequence). With V trimmed by 5 bases and J by 1 base, 6 bases remained unmatched.

V usage is TRBV18 and J usage is TRBJ1-4; 8 nucleotides match TRBD1. Germline V gives CDR1 KGHSH, CDR2 LQKENI. Trimming removed 3 bases from V and 7 bases from J; junction bases left unmatched: 7. This CDR3 contains 15 residues. This chain's CDR3 is CASSPRTGGSEKLFF. As DNA, the CDR3 is TGTGCCAGCTCACCCCGCACAGGGGGAAGTGAAAAACTGTTTTTT.

This clone came up once. The rearrangement joins TRBV9 to TRBJ2-7, with 8 bases matching TRBD1. The CDR3 consists of 15 residues. Trimming at V came to 0 bases and at J to 2 bases, leaving 4 bases not matched to a gene. The V gene's germline CDR1 is SGDLS and CDR2 YYNGEE. CDR3 protein: CASSVGGQATYEQYF. CDR3 coding DNA: TGTGCCAGCAGCGTAGGGGGACAGGCCACCTACGAGCAGTACTTC.

The chain has TRBV6-2 or TRBV6-3 and TRBJ2-3, with 8 bases matching TRBD1. Germline V gene sequence: CDR1 MNHEY, CDR2 SVGEGT. V dropped 6 bases and J dropped 5; count of bases not matched to a gene: 13. The CDR3 runs to 16 residues. CDR3 DNA sequence: TGTGCCAGCAGCCCTGAGACAGGGGCGCATCAAGATACGCAGTATTTT. This sequence encodes CASSPETGAHQDTQYF.

A single count supports this clone. The chain has TRBV7-8 and TRBJ1-1, with 8 bases aligning to TRBD1. With V trimmed by 5 bases and J by 4 bases, 6 bases remained unmatched. This CDR3 has 14 amino acids. Germline-derived CDR1 and CDR2 are SGHVS and FQNEAQ. The CDR3 DNA reads TGTGCCAGCAGCCGAGACAGGGGTGGCACTGAAGCTTTCTTT. It codes for CASSRDRGGTEAFF.

J is TRBJ2-2 and V is TRBV2, with 8 bases that match TRBD2. The junction had 7 bases not matched to a gene; V was cut back by 6 bases and J by 4 bases. The CDR3 extends over 15 amino acids. Per the germline V gene, CDR1 is SNHLY and CDR2 is FYNNEI. CDR3 DNA: TGTGCCAGCAGGGTCGGGGGGGCCGGCACCGGGGAGCTGTTTTTT. It specifies CASRVGGAGTGELFF. Full variable domain (outside the CDR3, taken from reference TRBV2 and TRBJ2-2): EPEVTQTPSHQVTQMGQEVILRCVPISNHLYFYWYRQILGQKVEFLVSFYNNEISEKSEIFDDQFSVERPDGSNFTLKIRSTKLEDSAMYFCASRVGGAGTGELFFGEGSRLTVL.

The V and J genes are TRBV9 and TRBJ2-1; D is possibly TRBD2 (5 bases). The CDR3 extends over 14 amino acids. The germline V gene has CDR1 SGDLS and CDR2 YYNGEE. V lost 3 bases and J lost 1, with 8 bases in between. The CDR3 nucleotides read TGTGCCAGCAGCGCCCCGGGGTCCTACAATGAGCAGTTCTTC. It codes for CASSAPGSYNEQFF.

The rearrangement joins TRBV4-1 to TRBJ1-1; D might be TRBD1 (5 bases). Germline-derived CDR1 and CDR2 are MGHRA and YSYEKL. This CDR3 is built from 14 residues. The V and J ends lost 0 bases and 1 base respectively, with 6 bases between them. The chain's CDR3 is CASSQDRGNTEAFF. The CDR3 DNA sequence: TGCGCCAGCAGCCAAGATAGGGGGAACACTGAAGCTTTCTTT.

The chain combines TRBV3-1 (or the pseudogene TRBV3-2) with TRBJ2-5; TRBD2 matches 10 bases. The germline V gene encodes CDR1 LGHDT and CDR2 YNNKEL (reference sequence). The CDR3 extends over 20 amino acids. Losses at the gene ends were 2 bases for V and 5 bases for J; bases not matched to a gene: 20. CDR3 sequence (DNA): TGTGCCAGCAGCCAAAAAGGACTAGCGGTGCCAACCAATTTACTGGAGACCCAGTACTTC. Its translation: CASSQKGLAVPTNLLETQYF.

DNA of the CDR3: TGTGCCAGCAGCCAAGATCGCCAGGGCGGCTCCTATAATTCACCCCTCCACTTT. Amino acid sequence: CASSQDRQGGSYNSPLHF. The chain couples TRBV14 to TRBJ1-6, with D possibly matching TRBD1 (5 bases). Germline CDR1 and CDR2: SGHDN and FVKESK. CDR3 length equals 18 residues. V was trimmed by 0 bases and J by 0 bases, leaving 12 bases between them.

V gene TRBV6-1 combines with J gene TRBJ1-6; 7 bases are shared with TRBD1. Germline V gene lookup returns CDR1 MNHNS and CDR2 SASEGT. The CDR3 is made up of 16 amino acids. Trimming at V came to 4 bases and at J to 7 bases, leaving 10 bases not matched to a gene. The CDR3 DNA follows: TGTGCCAGCAGTGCCACCCCGGGACAGCAGAATTCACCCCTCCACTTT. Its protein is CASSATPGQQNSPLHF.

A single count supports this clone. The genes are TRBV6-6 and TRBJ2-6; tentative D call: TRBD1 (6 bases). The CDR3 covers 16 residues. Germline CDR1 is MNHNY and CDR2 is SVGAGI (reference sequence). V dropped 6 bases and J dropped 1 base, with 13 bases sitting between them. CDR3 bases: TGTGCCAGCAGAGATACAGGGAGTTCTGGGGCCAACGTCCTGACTTTC. This sequence encodes CASRDTGSSGANVLTF.

The rearrangement uses TRBV18 and TRBJ2-5; TRBD2 might be the D (5 bases). The V end was cut by 3 bases, the J end by 1 base, with 9 bases between. In germline, CDR1 is KGHSH, CDR2 LQKENI. CDR3 length equals 14 residues. The CDR3 region has the DNA TGTGCCAGCTCACCCGAGGGATTCCAAGAGACCCAGTACTTC. Its protein product is CASSPEGFQETQYF.

The V gene is TRBV7-9, the J gene TRBJ1-2; D is ambiguous. The germline gives CDR1 SEHNR, CDR2 FQNEAQ (reference sequence). This CDR3 is 12 amino acids long. Trimming left V 4 bases short and J 8 bases short, with 11 bases between. The CDR3 DNA reads as TGTGCCAGCAGCTCAGCCGGGAGGGGCTACACCTTC. It is translated as CASSSAGRGYTF.